This T cell receptor beta chain was recorded in a study of blood T cell repertoires in COVID-19. Across the study: Sites in the United States, Italy and Spain provided acute and convalescent COVID-19 samples. PBMCs, B-cell-depleted T cells, or T cells were the source of the cDNA or gDNA that made up the material.

V lost 0 bases and J lost 0, with 8 bases in between. This CDR3 has 15 residues. Germline V gives CDR1 LNHNV, CDR2 YYDKDF (reference sequence). Authors' processing steps: Estimates of nucleated cell counts were drawn from the amplification of reference gene primers. Sequenced by immunoSEQ multiplex PCR; TCRdb stores in-frame clones only, minus some. V and J calls and clone size are those listed in that table; D and trimming were worked out from the DNA. The table records roughly 120,000 clones, 87% of them present only once. The rearrangement uses TRBV15 and TRBJ1-1, with D tentatively TRBD1 (6 bases). The TCR was taken from a woman between 65 and 79 years old with acute or convalescent COVID-19. The sample consisted of peripheral blood. CDR3 region: CATSRDRTVNTEAFF. In nucleotides, the CDR3 is TGTGCCACCAGCAGAGATCGGACAGTGAACACTGAAGCTTTCTTT.